The 26 T cell receptor beta chains presented below share a single source sample, sequenced in a study of T-cell reconstitution after alpha-beta-depleted transplantation in children. It was with unique molecular identifiers that the TCRbeta library was prepared. TCRdb reprocessed the PCR reads via MiXCR and lists one record per CDR3 protein. Found here are about 980,000 distinct CDR3 sequences, about 29% of them singletons; the top ten hold about 28%. The sample in question was PBMCs, mostly from graft donor cells, obtained 360 days after TCRalphabeta/CD19-depleted stem cell transplant. The receptor set was obtained from a boy younger than two who had a stem cell transplant for SCID, so the T cells may come from the graft donor.

The chain uses TRBV12-3 or TRBV12-4 and TRBJ2-3, with 13 bases matching TRBD2. This CDR3 is built from 16 residues. With 3 bases clipped from V and 7 bases from J, the junction kept 7 bases outside the gene matches. The CDR3 nucleotides read TGTGCCAGCAGTTTTGGGACTAGCGGGGAACGACATACGCAGTATTTT. Translated, it gives CASSFGTSGERHTQYF.

The rearrangement uses TRBV5-1 and TRBJ1-1; D unclear. The CDR3 covers 17 residues. V gave up 7 bases and J gave up 1 base, with 23 bases separating them. In germline, CDR1 is SGHRS, CDR2 YFSETQ. The CDR3 coding sequence is TGCGCCAGCCGTCACGGAGGTCTCGCCGGTCAGAACACTGAAGCTTTCTTT. Translation gives CASRHGGLAGQNTEAFF.

The V and J genes are TRBV5-6 and TRBJ2-5; 9 bases align to TRBD2. Germline V lookup: CDR1 SGHDT, CDR2 YYEEEE. The CDR3 has 15 residues. Unmatched junction bases numbered 5, after V lost 1 base and J lost 4 bases. The CDR3 spells CASSLSGLAVETQYF. CDR3 bases: TGTGCCAGCAGCTTGTCGGGACTAGCTGTAGAGACCCAGTACTTC.

This clonotype was seen just once. The chain links TRBV6-1 to TRBJ2-5; D remains ambiguous. V lost 4 bases to trimming and J lost 4 bases, with 13 bases between them. This CDR3 is 14 amino acids long. CDR1 and CDR2 (germline): MNHNS, SASEGT. This CDR3 is CASSGAVRSETQYF. The CDR3 coding sequence is TGTGCCAGCAGTGGGGCGGTGAGATCAGAGACCCAGTACTTC.

The chain joins TRBV29-1 to TRBJ1-2; tentative D call: TRBD1 (6 bases). Germline CDR1 and CDR2: SQVTM and ANQGSEA. The CDR3 has 13 residues. V was pared by 6 bases and J by 2 bases, with 13 bases between. The CDR3, as DNA: TGCAGCGTCCGGACAGACAAAAACTATGGCTACACCTTC. Amino acids: CSVRTDKNYGYTF. Complete variable domain (other parts from reference TRBV29-1 and TRBJ1-2): SAVISQKPSRDICQRGTSLTIQCQVDSQVTMMFWYRQQPGQSLTLIATANQGSEATYESGFVIDKFPISRPNLTFSTLTVSNMSPEDSSIYLCSVRTDKNYGYTFGSGTRLTVV.

This clonotype was detected a few times. CDR3 DNA: TGTGCCAGCAGACGGACAGGGGGCAGGACTAATGAAAAACTGTTTTTT. The encoded protein is CASRRTGGRTNEKLFF. V and J are TRBV7-8 and TRBJ1-4, with TRBD1 matching over 11 bases. The germline V gene has CDR1 SGHVS and CDR2 FQNEAQ. V shed 6 bases, J shed 2 bases, and the junction held 5 bases outside the gene matches. The CDR3 covers 16 residues.

This clonotype occurred a few times. The chain joins TRBV25-1 to TRBJ2-7; D perhaps matches TRBD1 (6 bases). With 10 bases removed from V and 3 bases from J, the gap between germline ends came to 10 bases. The CDR3 is 11 residues long. In germline, CDR1 is MGHDK, CDR2 SYGVNS. The CDR3 spells CATMDSYEQYF. DNA of the CDR3: TGTGCCACCATGGACAGCTACGAGCAGTACTTC.

The chain has TRBV4-1 and TRBJ1-6; D not certain. The V gene's germline CDR1 is MGHRA and CDR2 YSYEKL. V lost 4 bases to trimming and J lost 6 bases, with 13 bases between them. The CDR3 has 15 amino acids. This CDR3 reads CASSRAEGFNSPLHF. The CDR3 DNA follows: TGCGCCAGCAGCCGAGCGGAGGGATTTAATTCACCCCTCCACTTT.

This clonotype showed up just a few times. The chain links TRBV10-3 to TRBJ2-1; D is undetermined. This CDR3 is built from 12 residues. V dropped 6 bases and J dropped 0 bases, with 3 bases sitting between them. Germline CDR1 reads ENHRY; CDR2 reads SYGVKD. The CDR3 here is CAIRGSYNEQFF. CDR3 DNA sequence: TGTGCCATCAGGGGCTCCTACAATGAGCAGTTCTTC.

This clonotype was counted between two and nine times. V gene TRBV7-2 combines with J gene TRBJ1-1; D perhaps matches TRBD1 (6 bases). There are 15 residues in the CDR3. The V end lost 10 bases, the J end lost 0 bases, and 18 bases lay between the germline ends. The germline gives CDR1 SGHTA, CDR2 FQGNSA. This CDR3 is CATVALGTLNTEAFF. The CDR3 coding sequence is TGTGCCACCGTAGCTTTGGGGACACTGAACACTGAAGCTTTCTTT. The full variable domain, with the rest looked up from reference TRBV7-2 and TRBJ1-1, is GAGVSQSPSNKVTEKGKDVELRCDPISGHTALYWYRQSLGQGLEFLIYFQGNSAPDKSGLPSDRFSAERTGGSVSTLTIQRTQQEDSAVYLCATVALGTLNTEAFFGQGTRLTVV.

This clonotype was seen a few times. The chain is built from TRBV7-9 and TRBJ2-3, with 9 bases matching TRBD1. This CDR3 is 13 amino acids long. Per germline, CDR1 SEHNR and CDR2 FQNEAQ (reference sequence). J was trimmed by 13 bases and V by 0 bases; bases with no gene match: 5. The CDR3 region is CASSLAGQGIKYF. In nucleotides, the CDR3 is TGTGCCAGCAGCTTAGCGGGACAGGGAATTAAGTATTTT.

V gene TRBV3-1 combines with J gene TRBJ2-5; D unresolved. Germline V CDR1 and CDR2: LGHDT, YNNKEL (reference sequence). The V gene lost 1 base and the J gene lost 1 base, with 7 bases spanning the gap. This CDR3 is built from 14 residues. CDR3 sequence reads: CASSQALSQETQYF. The CDR3 nucleotides are TGTGCCAGCAGCCAAGCTCTATCCCAAGAGACCCAGTACTTC.

In this sample, this clonotype turned up a few times. The chain links TRBV12-3 or TRBV12-4 to TRBJ2-3; no clear D gene. The CDR3 covers 12 residues. V gave up 10 bases and J gave up 2 bases, with 10 bases separating them. The CDR3 is CATSPPTDTQYF. Written as DNA, the CDR3 is TGTGCCACCAGCCCCCCCACAGATACGCAGTATTTT.

CDR3 loop: CSVGVDGYYEQYF. The CDR3 nucleotides read TGCAGCGTTGGCGTGGACGGCTACTACGAGCAGTACTTC. The chain links TRBV29-1 to TRBJ2-7; D is undetermined. Germline V gives CDR1 SQVTM, CDR2 ANQGSEA. The CDR3 runs to 13 residues. V lost 4 bases and J 3 bases, leaving 13 bases between the germline ends.

This clonotype was seen more than once but under ten times. The V and J genes are TRBV4-2 and TRBJ2-7; D might be TRBD1 (5 bases). The CDR3 covers 15 residues. Germline V gives CDR1 LGHNA, CDR2 YNFKEQ. Trimming removed 3 bases at V and 2 bases at J, with 14 bases between. The CDR3 protein is CASSQEAGIPYEQYF. DNA for the CDR3: TGTGCCAGCAGCCAGGAAGCAGGGATCCCCTACGAGCAGTACTTC.

The chain recombines TRBV27 with TRBJ2-1; a possible D gene is TRBD2 (6 bases). In germline, CDR1 is MNHEY, CDR2 SMNVEV (reference sequence). Trimming left V 9 bases short and J 4 bases short, with 16 bases between. This CDR3 is 14 amino acids long. The CDR3 reads CASSRRREYNEQFF. The CDR3 DNA reads as TGTGCCAGTTCAAGACGGAGGGAGTACAATGAGCAGTTCTTC.

The chain links TRBV12-3 or TRBV12-4 to TRBJ1-5; D is unclear. The ends were cut back, 1 base at V and 3 bases at J, with 13 bases in the middle. This CDR3 has 16 residues. The CDR3 reads CASSLGPGSNNQPQHF. The CDR3 DNA reads TGTGCCAGCAGTTTAGGTCCGGGATCTAACAATCAGCCCCAGCATTTT.

This clonotype was detected once. The chain carries TRBV10-3 and TRBJ2-3, with D tentatively TRBD1 (5 bases). Trimming took 6 bases from V and 1 from J, leaving 11 bases between them. This CDR3 spans 14 amino acids. Germline V lookup: CDR1 ENHRY, CDR2 SYGVKD. Here the CDR3 reads CAISETEGTDTQYF. The CDR3 coding sequence is TGTGCCATCAGCGAGACAGAGGGCACAGATACGCAGTATTTT.

This clonotype was recorded once. The chain has TRBV11-1 and TRBJ2-2; D may be TRBD1 or TRBD2 (5 bases each). CDR3 length: 14 amino acids. Trimming stripped 5 bases from V and 6 bases from J, with 13 bases between. CDR1 is SGHAT, CDR2 FQDESV, per germline (reference sequence). CDR3 in DNA: TGTGCCAGCAGCCCGGGACGGCAGGCCGGGGAGCTGTTTTTT. It translates to CASSPGRQAGELFF.

This clonotype was recorded a few times. CDR3 DNA sequence: TGTGCCAGCAGCTTTTTCTCGGGACTGAGGGCCAATGAGCAGTTCTTC. Translating gives CASSFFSGLRANEQFF. V and J are TRBV11-2 and TRBJ2-1, with D possibly being TRBD2 (6 bases). V was cut by 3 bases and J by 6 bases, with 18 bases left in between. CDR3 length: 16 amino acids. Looked up from germline, CDR1 is SGHAT and CDR2 is FQNNGV. The whole variable domain, remainder taken from reference TRBV11-2 and TRBJ2-1, is EAGVAQSPRYKIIEKRQSVAFWCNPISGHATLYWYQQILGQGPKLLIQFQNNGVVDDSQLPKDRFSAERLKGVDSTLKIQPAKLEDSAVYLCASSFFSGLRANEQFFGPGTRLTVL.

The chain links TRBV18 to TRBJ1-2; TRBD1 might be the D (5 bases). This CDR3 has 15 amino acids. The germline CDR1 and CDR2 sequences are KGHSH and LQKENI. The V gene lost 5 bases and the J gene lost 4 bases, with 17 bases spanning the gap. Here the CDR3 reads CASSSMVEGTYGYTF. The CDR3 region has the DNA TGTGCCAGCTCATCCATGGTCGAGGGGACCTATGGCTACACCTTC. Drawing the rest from reference TRBV18 and TRBJ1-2, the complete variable domain is NAGVMQNPRHLVRRRGQEARLRCSPMKGHSHVYWYRQLPEEGLKFMVYLQKENIIDESGMPKERFSAEFPKEGPSILRIQQVVRGDSAAYFCASSSMVEGTYGYTFGSGTRLTVV.

This chain joins TRBV15 and TRBJ2-7; D may be TRBD1 (5 bases). Germline V gene data show CDR1 as LNHNV and CDR2 as YYDKDF (reference sequence). V gave up 3 bases and J gave up 5 bases, with 11 bases separating them. The CDR3 sequence is 13 residues long. The CDR3: CATSRDIGDEQYF. The CDR3 nucleotides read TGTGCCACCAGCAGGGACATCGGCGACGAGCAGTACTTC.

This clonotype was picked up one time. The rearrangement links TRBV11-2 to TRBJ2-2; TRBD2 aligns across 8 bases. The CDR3 totals 15 residues. Germline V lookup: CDR1 SGHAT, CDR2 FQNNGV. After removal of 2 bases from V and 4 bases from J, the junction contained 3 bases not matched to a gene. CDR3 sequence reads: CASSLSLAVTGELFF. CDR3 DNA sequence: TGTGCCAGCAGCTTATCACTAGCGGTCACCGGGGAGCTGTTTTTT. Using reference TRBV11-2 and TRBJ2-2 for the parts outside the CDR3, the full variable domain is EAGVAQSPRYKIIEKRQSVAFWCNPISGHATLYWYQQILGQGPKLLIQFQNNGVVDDSQLPKDRFSAERLKGVDSTLKIQPAKLEDSAVYLCASSLSLAVTGELFFGEGSRLTVL.

The chain combines TRBV5-5 with TRBJ2-2, with unresolved D. Germline V gene lookup returns CDR1 SGHKS and CDR2 YYEKEE (reference sequence). The CDR3 spans 17 residues. The ends were cut back, 1 base at V and 1 base at J, with 14 bases in the middle. The CDR3 here is CASSLISRRLNTGELFF. The DNA of the CDR3 is TGTGCCAGCAGCTTGATCTCCAGGCGCTTGAACACCGGGGAGCTGTTTTTT. Looking up the rest from reference TRBV5-5 and TRBJ2-2 gives the full variable domain: DAGVTQSPTHLIKTRGQQVTLRCSPISGHKSVSWYQQVLGQGPQFIFQYYEKEERGRGNFPDRFSARQFPNYSSELNVNALLLGDSALYLCASSLISRRLNTGELFFGEGSRLTVL.

This clonotype has ten or more counts. The chain uses TRBV29-1 and TRBJ2-7; tentatively, D is TRBD1 (5 bases). The CDR3 is made up of 13 amino acids. Germline-derived CDR1 and CDR2 are SQVTM and ANQGSEA. The ends were cut back, 5 bases at V and 0 bases at J, with 11 bases in the middle. This CDR3 is CSVYRQNSYEQYF. CDR3 coding DNA: TGCAGCGTTTATCGACAGAACTCCTACGAGCAGTACTTC.

This clonotype was counted at least ten times. This rearrangement joins TRBV5-1 to TRBJ1-2, with no clear D. V lost 0 bases and J lost 2, with 5 bases in between. The CDR3 spans 13 residues. Germline CDR1 SGHRS, CDR2 YFSETQ. CDR3 nucleotides: TGCGCCAGCAGCTTGGTAGGGAACTATGGCTACACCTTC. It codes for CASSLVGNYGYTF.